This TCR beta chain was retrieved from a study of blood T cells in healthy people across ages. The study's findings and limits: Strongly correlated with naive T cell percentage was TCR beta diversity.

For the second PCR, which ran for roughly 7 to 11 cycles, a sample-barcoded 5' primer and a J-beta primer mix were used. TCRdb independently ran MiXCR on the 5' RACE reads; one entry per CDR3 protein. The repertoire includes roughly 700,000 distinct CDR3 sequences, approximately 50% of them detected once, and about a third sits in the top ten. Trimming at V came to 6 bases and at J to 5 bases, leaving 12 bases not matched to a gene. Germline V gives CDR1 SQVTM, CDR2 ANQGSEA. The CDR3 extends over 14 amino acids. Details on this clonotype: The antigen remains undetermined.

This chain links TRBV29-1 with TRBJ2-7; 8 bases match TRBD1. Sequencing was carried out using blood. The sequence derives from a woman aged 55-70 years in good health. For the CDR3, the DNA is TGCAGCGTGGCCGGACAGGGAGCCTTCCACGAGCAGTACTTC. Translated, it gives CSVAGQGAFHEQYF.